This entry lists 6 T cell receptor beta chains sequenced from one sample in a study of identifying expanded T cells in peripheral blood. Clones were read by immunoSEQ multiplex PCR, and TCRdb kept only the in-frame ones, dropping some. This sample carries approximately 58,000 clones, around 86% of them seen once, and the ten largest clones take about 15%. Sample: blood. Receptors were obtained from a person aged 18 to 75 in good health.

The chain is built from TRBV5-4 and TRBJ1-2; possibly TRBD1 for D (5 bases). CDR1 and CDR2 (germline): SGHNT, YYREEE (reference sequence). This CDR3 is built from 15 residues. Trimming cost V 3 bases and J 10 bases, with 22 bases left between them. The CDR3 sequence: CASSSRQGAAANYTF. CDR3 DNA: TGTGCCAGCAGCTCCCGGCAGGGAGCTGCTGCGAACTACACCTTC.

The chain has TRBV5-6 and TRBJ2-5, with 8 bases lining up with TRBD1. This CDR3 is 14 amino acids long. The germline V gene has CDR1 SGHDT and CDR2 YYEEEE. The trim removed 5 bases at V and 5 bases at J, leaving 8 bases unmatched. The CDR3 region is CASSGTGNGETQYF. Here the CDR3 DNA reads TGTGCCAGCAGTGGGACAGGTAACGGGGAGACCCAGTACTTC.

V usage is TRBV5-4 and J usage is TRBJ2-3, with no clear D. Germline CDR1 reads SGHNT; CDR2 reads YYREEE (reference sequence). The V end was cut by 0 bases, the J end by 6 bases, with 11 bases between. The CDR3 length is 14 residues. CDR3 nucleotide sequence: TGTGCCAGCAGCTTGGGTTCGGTTGCGGATACGCAGTATTTT. It yields the protein CASSLGSVADTQYF.

The chain joins TRBV10-3 to TRBJ2-1, with 11 positions matching TRBD2. Looked up from germline, CDR1 is ENHRY and CDR2 is SYGVKD. The CDR3 runs 15 residues. Trimming cost V 8 bases and J 6 bases; bases outside gene matches: 9. In DNA form, the CDR3 reads TGTGCCATCTCCGCTAGCGGGGGGTGGGGCAATGAGCAGTTCTTC. This translates into CAISASGGWGNEQFF.

The chain links TRBV27 to TRBJ2-7; 11 bases fit TRBD1. Germline lookup yields CDR1 MNHEY and CDR2 SMNVEV (reference sequence). The CDR3 is made up of 16 amino acids. With 2 bases clipped from V and 2 bases from J, the junction kept 5 bases outside the gene matches. CDR3 in DNA: TGTGCCAGCAGTTTAAATCCGGGACAGGGGGCCTACGAGCAGTACTTC. Its translation: CASSLNPGQGAYEQYF.

This clone was counted a single time. The chain carries TRBV2 and TRBJ2-2; D assignment may be TRBD1 or TRBD2 (6 bases each). The V end was cut by 5 bases, the J end by 2 bases, with 12 bases between. In germline, CDR1 is SNHLY, CDR2 FYNNEI. CDR3 length: 15 amino acids. Written as DNA, the CDR3 is TGTGCCAGCAGTACAGGGACTCCTAACACCGGGGAGCTGTTTTTT. It codes for CASSTGTPNTGELFF.